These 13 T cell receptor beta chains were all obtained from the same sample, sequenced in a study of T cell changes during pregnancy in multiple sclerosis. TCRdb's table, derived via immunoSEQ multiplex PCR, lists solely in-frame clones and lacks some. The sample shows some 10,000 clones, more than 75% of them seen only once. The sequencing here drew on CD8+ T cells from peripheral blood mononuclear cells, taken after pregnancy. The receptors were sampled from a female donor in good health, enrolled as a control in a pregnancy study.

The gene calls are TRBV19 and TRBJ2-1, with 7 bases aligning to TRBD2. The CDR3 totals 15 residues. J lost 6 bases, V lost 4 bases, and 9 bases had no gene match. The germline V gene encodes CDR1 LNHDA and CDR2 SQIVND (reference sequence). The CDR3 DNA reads TGTGCCAGTAGTAGTCCTAGCGGCCCCTTCAATGAGCAGTTCTTC. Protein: CASSSPSGPFNEQFF.

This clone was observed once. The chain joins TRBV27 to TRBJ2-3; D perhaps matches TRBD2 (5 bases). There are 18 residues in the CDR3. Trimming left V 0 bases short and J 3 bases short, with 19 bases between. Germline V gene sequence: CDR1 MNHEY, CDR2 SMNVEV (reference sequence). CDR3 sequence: CASSLSLPEAGMTDTQYF. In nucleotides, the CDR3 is TGTGCCAGCAGTTTATCGCTGCCGGAGGCCGGCATGACAGATACGCAGTATTTT.

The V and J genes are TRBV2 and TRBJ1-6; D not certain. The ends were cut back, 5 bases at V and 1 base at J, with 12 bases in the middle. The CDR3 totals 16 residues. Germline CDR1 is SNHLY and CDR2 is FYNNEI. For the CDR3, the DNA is TGTGCCAGCAGTCCGTGGCAGGCGTCCTATAATTCACCCCTCCACTTT. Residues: CASSPWQASYNSPLHF.

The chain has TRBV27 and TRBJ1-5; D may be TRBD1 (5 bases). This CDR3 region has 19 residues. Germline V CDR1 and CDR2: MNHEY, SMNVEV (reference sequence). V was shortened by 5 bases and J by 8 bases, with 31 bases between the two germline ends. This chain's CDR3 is CASSPTNLLGLTLREPQHF. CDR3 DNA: TGTGCCAGCAGTCCCACGAACCTCCTGGGACTTACTCTACGGGAGCCCCAGCATTTT.

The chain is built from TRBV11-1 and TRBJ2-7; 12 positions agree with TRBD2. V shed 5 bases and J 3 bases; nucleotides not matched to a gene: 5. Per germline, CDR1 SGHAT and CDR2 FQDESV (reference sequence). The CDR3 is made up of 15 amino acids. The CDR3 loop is CASSASGGADYEQYF. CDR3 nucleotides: TGTGCCAGCAGCGCTAGCGGGGGGGCGGACTACGAGCAGTACTTC.

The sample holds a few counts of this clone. CDR3 protein: CASSQDRGSGSDTQYF. CDR3 DNA: TGCGCCAGCAGCCAAGATCGGGGTAGCGGGTCAGATACGCAGTATTTT. V and J are TRBV4-3 and TRBJ2-3, with 7 bases aligning to TRBD2. Germline V gene sequence: CDR1 LGHNA, CDR2 YSLEER. The V segment lost 0 bases and the J segment 4 bases; nucleotides outside the gene matches: 7. This CDR3 comprises 16 residues.

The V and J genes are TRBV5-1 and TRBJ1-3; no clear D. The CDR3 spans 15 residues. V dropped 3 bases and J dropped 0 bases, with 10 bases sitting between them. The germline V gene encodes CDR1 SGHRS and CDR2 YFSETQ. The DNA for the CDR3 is TGCGCCAGCAGCTGGGGTGGGAGCTCTGGAAACACCATATATTTT. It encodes CASSWGGSSGNTIYF. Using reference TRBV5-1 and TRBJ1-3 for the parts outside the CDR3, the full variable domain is KAGVTQTPRYLIKTRGQQVTLSCSPISGHRSVSWYQQTPGQGLQFLFEYFSETQRNKGNFPGRFSGRQFSNSRSEMNVSTLELGDSALYLCASSWGGSSGNTIYFGEGSWLTVV.

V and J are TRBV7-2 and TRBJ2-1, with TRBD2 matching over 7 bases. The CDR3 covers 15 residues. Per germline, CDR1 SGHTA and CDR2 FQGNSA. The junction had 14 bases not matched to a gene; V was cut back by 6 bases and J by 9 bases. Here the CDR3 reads CASRTLWGTGGEQFF. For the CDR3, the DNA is TGTGCCAGCAGGACCTTATGGGGTACGGGGGGTGAGCAGTTCTTC.

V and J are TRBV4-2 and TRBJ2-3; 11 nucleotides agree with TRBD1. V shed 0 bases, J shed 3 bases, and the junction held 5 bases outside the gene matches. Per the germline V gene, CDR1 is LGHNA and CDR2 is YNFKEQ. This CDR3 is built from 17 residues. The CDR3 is CASSQDIGDRGTDTQYF. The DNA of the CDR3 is TGTGCCAGCAGCCAAGATATAGGGGACAGGGGGACAGATACGCAGTATTTT.

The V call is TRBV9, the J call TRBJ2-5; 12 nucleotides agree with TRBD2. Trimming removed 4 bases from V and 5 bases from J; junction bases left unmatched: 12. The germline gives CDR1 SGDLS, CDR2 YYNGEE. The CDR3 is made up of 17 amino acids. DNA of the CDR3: TGTGCCAGCAGCCTTCGACTAGCGGGAGACCCCACGGAGACCCAGTACTTC. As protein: CASSLRLAGDPTETQYF. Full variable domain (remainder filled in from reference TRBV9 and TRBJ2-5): DSGVTQTPKHLITATGQRVTLRCSPRSGDLSVYWYQQSLDQGLQFLIQYYNGEERAKGNILERFSAQQFPDLHSELNLSSLELGDSALYFCASSLRLAGDPTETQYFGPGTRLLVL.

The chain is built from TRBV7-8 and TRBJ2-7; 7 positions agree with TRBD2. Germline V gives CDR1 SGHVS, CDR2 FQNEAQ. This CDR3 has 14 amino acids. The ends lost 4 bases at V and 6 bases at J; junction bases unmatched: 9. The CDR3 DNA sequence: TGTGCCAGCAGCTCCAATGGACTAGTAGCCGAGCAGTACTTC. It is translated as CASSSNGLVAEQYF.

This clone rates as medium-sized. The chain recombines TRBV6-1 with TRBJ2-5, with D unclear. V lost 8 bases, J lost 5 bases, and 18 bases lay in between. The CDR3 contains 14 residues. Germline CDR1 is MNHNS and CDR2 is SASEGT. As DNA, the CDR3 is TGTGCCAGCCAGAAGAAGGTTGAGGTGGAGACCCAGTACTTC. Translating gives CASQKKVEVETQYF.

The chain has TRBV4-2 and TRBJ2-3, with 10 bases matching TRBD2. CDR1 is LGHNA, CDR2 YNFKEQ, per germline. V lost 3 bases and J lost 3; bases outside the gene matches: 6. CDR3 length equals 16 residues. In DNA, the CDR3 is TGTGCCAGCAGCCAGCGAACTAGCGGGGAGACAGATACGCAGTATTTT. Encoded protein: CASSQRTSGETDTQYF.